The 17 T cell receptor beta chains below all came from one sample that was sequenced in a study of blood T cell repertoires in COVID-19. TCRdb keeps only in-frame clones here, not all; method: immunoSEQ multiplex PCR. Here the sample spans under 250,000 clones, 82% being singletons. Sequences were obtained from peripheral blood. These receptors all stem from a woman older than 75 with acute or convalescent COVID-19.

V and J are TRBV18 and TRBJ1-2; 7 nucleotides align to TRBD1. The trim removed 3 bases at V and 6 bases at J, leaving 7 bases unmatched. The germline V gene encodes CDR1 KGHSH and CDR2 LQKENI. The CDR3 consists of 14 residues. As DNA, the CDR3 is TGTGCCAGCTCACCCGGCGAGGGGGCGCATGGCTACACCTTC. Protein: CASSPGEGAHGYTF.

The V gene is TRBV11-2, the J gene TRBJ2-7, with D possibly being TRBD2 (5 bases). Germline CDR1 and CDR2: SGHAT and FQNNGV. This CDR3 region has 12 residues. The V end lost 5 bases, the J end lost 8 bases, and 13 bases lay between the germline ends. CDR3 DNA: TGTGCCAGCAGCCCAGGAGGTCCAAAGCAGTACTTC. Translating it yields CASSPGGPKQYF. Drawing the rest from reference TRBV11-2 and TRBJ2-7, the complete variable domain is EAGVAQSPRYKIIEKRQSVAFWCNPISGHATLYWYQQILGQGPKLLIQFQNNGVVDDSQLPKDRFSAERLKGVDSTLKIQPAKLEDSAVYLCASSPGGPKQYFGPGTRLTVT.

The V gene is TRBV28, the J gene TRBJ2-4; 8 nucleotides match TRBD1. Germline V lookup: CDR1 MDHEN, CDR2 SYDVKM. This CDR3 region has 13 residues. Trimming took 8 bases from V and 8 from J; bases not matched to a gene: 8. The DNA of the CDR3 is TGTGCCAGCCAAACACAGGGGGTCTACATTCAGTACTTC. This gives the protein CASQTQGVYIQYF.

V usage is TRBV9 and J usage is TRBJ2-3, with TRBD1 identical over 10 bases. The CDR3 loop spans 14 amino acids. V shed 3 bases, J shed 5 bases, and the junction held 3 bases outside the gene matches. Germline loops: CDR1 SGDLS, CDR2 YYNGEE. The CDR3 sequence is CASSGTGGVDTQYF. The DNA for the CDR3 is TGTGCCAGCAGCGGGACAGGGGGTGTAGATACGCAGTATTTT. The variable domain in full, with the rest retrieved from reference TRBV9 and TRBJ2-3, is DSGVTQTPKHLITATGQRVTLRCSPRSGDLSVYWYQQSLDQGLQFLIQYYNGEERAKGNILERFSAQQFPDLHSELNLSSLELGDSALYFCASSGTGGVDTQYFGPGTRLTVL.

In this sample, this clone turned up once. The rearrangement joins TRBV2 to TRBJ1-1, with 12 positions matching TRBD1. The CDR3 totals 15 residues. V was pared by 7 bases and J by 1 base, with 4 bases of the junction left unmatched. From germline, CDR1 is SNHLY and CDR2 FYNNEI. The CDR3 reads CASNPGQGANTEAFF. CDR3 nucleotides: TGTGCCAGCAACCCGGGACAGGGGGCGAACACTGAAGCTTTCTTT.

The CDR3 region is CASSESAPGIRSNQPQHF. The CDR3, as DNA: TGCGCCAGCAGTGAGTCGGCCCCAGGGATTCGGAGCAATCAGCCCCAGCATTTT. V gene TRBV10-1 combines with J gene TRBJ1-5, with D perhaps matching TRBD1 (5 bases). The CDR3 runs 18 residues. Deletions cut 0 bases from V and 1 base from J, with 16 bases between. Per the germline V gene, CDR1 is WNHNN and CDR2 is SYGVQD (reference sequence).

J is TRBJ2-2 and V is TRBV19; TRBD1 matches 11 bases. The CDR3 is made up of 17 amino acids. Germline CDR1 is LNHDA and CDR2 is SQIVND (reference sequence). V gave up 1 base and J gave up 5 bases; unmatched junction bases: 6. As DNA, the CDR3 is TGTGCCAGTAGTATAGGGACAGGGGGCGCGTATACCGGGGAGCTGTTTTTT. It encodes CASSIGTGGAYTGELFF.

The chain joins TRBV6-5 to TRBJ1-5, with D unclear. The V gene lost 0 bases and the J gene lost 6 bases, with 6 bases spanning the gap. Looked up from germline, CDR1 is MNHEY and CDR2 is SVGAGI. The CDR3 consists of 13 residues. The CDR3 DNA is TGTGCCAGCAGTTACTCGGGCAGTCAGCCCCAGCATTTT. It translates to CASSYSGSQPQHF.

The chain joins TRBV19 to TRBJ1-1, with 8 nucleotides matching TRBD1. CDR1 LNHDA and CDR2 SQIVND come from the germline V gene (reference sequence). The CDR3 length is 16 residues. V was pared by 3 bases and J by 4 bases, with 10 bases of the junction left unmatched. The CDR3 bases are TGTGCCAGTAGTATTGCCTCCGGACAGGGCCGCACTGAAGCTTTCTTT. Its translation: CASSIASGQGRTEAFF.

The genes are TRBV3-1 (or the pseudogene TRBV3-2) and TRBJ2-1; 9 bases are a match to TRBD2. The CDR3 is made up of 17 amino acids. Germline values: CDR1 LGHDT, CDR2 YNNKEL (reference sequence). Germline trimming cut 4 bases from V and 7 bases from J; bases unmatched to any gene: 14. This CDR3 reads CASSLGSSGGLENEQFF. DNA for the CDR3: TGTGCCAGCAGCCTAGGGAGTAGCGGGGGCCTCGAGAATGAGCAGTTCTTC.

This clone was detected once. J is TRBJ2-7 and V is TRBV7-2; no clear D. Trimming took 7 bases from V and 6 from J, leaving 10 bases between them. The CDR3 totals 11 residues. The germline CDR1 and CDR2 sequences are SGHTA and FQGNSA. CDR3: CASTLESEQYF. DNA for the CDR3: TGTGCCAGCACCTTGGAGTCCGAGCAGTACTTC. The full variable domain, completed using reference TRBV7-2 and TRBJ2-7, is GAGVSQSPSNKVTEKGKDVELRCDPISGHTALYWYRQSLGQGLEFLIYFQGNSAPDKSGLPSDRFSAERTGGSVSTLTIQRTQQEDSAVYLCASTLESEQYFGPGTRLTVT.

The rearrangement links TRBV6-1 to TRBJ1-5, with 7 bases identical to TRBD1. The CDR3 sequence is 15 residues long. V lost 0 bases, J lost 6 bases, and 5 bases stayed unmatched. Germline-derived CDR1 and CDR2 are MNHNS and SASEGT. The CDR3 sequence is CASSEAGTEGQPQHF. CDR3 bases: TGTGCCAGCAGTGAAGCAGGGACAGAAGGTCAGCCCCAGCATTTT.

On this clone: The germline gene is not matched at one end of the junction; a read error may be the cause. The rearrangement links TRBV19 to TRBJ1-2, with unresolved D. In germline, CDR1 is LNHDA, CDR2 SQIVND (reference sequence). The CDR3 extends over 12 amino acids. Here the CDR3 DNA reads TGTGCCAGTAGTATGACGGGGTCCTTCTTTGCCTTC. It codes for CASSMTGSFFAF. The full variable domain, rest sourced from reference TRBV19 and TRBJ1-2, is DGGITQSPKYLFRKEGQNVTLSCEQNLNHDAMYWYRQDPGQGLRLIYYSQIVNDFQKGDIAEGYSVSREKKESFPLTVTSAQKNPTAFYLCASSMTGSFFAFGSGTRLTVV.

The chain links TRBV11-3 to TRBJ1-1; no definite D call. V was shortened by 6 bases and J by 0 bases, with 8 bases between the two germline ends. The CDR3 consists of 13 residues. CDR1 and CDR2 from the germline V gene are SGHNT and YENEEA. The CDR3 loop is CASSLRLNTEAFF. The CDR3 bases are TGTGCCAGCAGTCTCAGGTTGAACACTGAAGCTTTCTTT.

The chain has TRBV27 and TRBJ2-5; a weak D match, TRBD2 (5 bases). CDR1 and CDR2 (germline): MNHEY, SMNVEV (reference sequence). CDR3 length: 16 residues. Between the trimmed V and J ends, which lost 3 bases and 2 bases, there was a span of 16 bases. CDR3 protein: CASSFGWGVGQETQYF. CDR3 bases: TGTGCCAGCAGTTTTGGTTGGGGAGTCGGGCAAGAGACCCAGTACTTC.

The chain has TRBV12-3 or TRBV12-4 and TRBJ1-1, with 11 bases matching TRBD1. This CDR3 spans 13 amino acids. The J segment lost 10 bases and the V segment lost 6 bases, leaving 7 bases of the junction unmatched. The DNA for the CDR3 is TGTGCCAGCAGCCCTGGACAGGGGGCAATAGCTTTCTTT. Translated: CASSPGQGAIAFF.

This clone has only a few counts. The chain links TRBV7-2 to TRBJ1-2; D gene unclear. This CDR3 comprises 15 residues. The V end lost 1 base, the J end lost 0 bases, and 9 bases lay between the germline ends. The germline V gene encodes CDR1 SGHTA and CDR2 FQGNSA. The CDR3 loop is CASSLGGGTNYGYTF. In DNA form, the CDR3 reads TGTGCCAGCAGCTTAGGGGGAGGGACTAACTATGGCTACACCTTC.